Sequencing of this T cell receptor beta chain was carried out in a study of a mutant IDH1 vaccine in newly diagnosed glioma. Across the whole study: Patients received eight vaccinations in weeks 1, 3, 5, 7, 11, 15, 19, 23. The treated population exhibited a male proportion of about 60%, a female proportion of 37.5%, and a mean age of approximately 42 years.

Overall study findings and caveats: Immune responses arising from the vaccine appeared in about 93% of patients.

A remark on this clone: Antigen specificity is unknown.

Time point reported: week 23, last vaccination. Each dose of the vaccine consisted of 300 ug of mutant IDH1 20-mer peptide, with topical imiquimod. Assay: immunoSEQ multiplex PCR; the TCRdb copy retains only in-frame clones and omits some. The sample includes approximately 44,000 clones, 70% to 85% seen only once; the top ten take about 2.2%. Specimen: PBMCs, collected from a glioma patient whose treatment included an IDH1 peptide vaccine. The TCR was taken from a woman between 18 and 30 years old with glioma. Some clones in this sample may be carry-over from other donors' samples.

The CDR3 spells CASSLDLAGGRDTQYF. The CDR3, as DNA: TGTGCCAGCAGCTTAGATTTGGCAGGGGGCAGAGATACGCAGTATTTT. The chain combines TRBV7-2 with TRBJ2-3, with 8 nucleotides matching TRBD1. Trimming took 1 base from V and 5 from J; bases not matched to a gene: 8. CDR1 and CDR2 (germline): SGHTA, FQGNSA. The CDR3 spans 16 residues.